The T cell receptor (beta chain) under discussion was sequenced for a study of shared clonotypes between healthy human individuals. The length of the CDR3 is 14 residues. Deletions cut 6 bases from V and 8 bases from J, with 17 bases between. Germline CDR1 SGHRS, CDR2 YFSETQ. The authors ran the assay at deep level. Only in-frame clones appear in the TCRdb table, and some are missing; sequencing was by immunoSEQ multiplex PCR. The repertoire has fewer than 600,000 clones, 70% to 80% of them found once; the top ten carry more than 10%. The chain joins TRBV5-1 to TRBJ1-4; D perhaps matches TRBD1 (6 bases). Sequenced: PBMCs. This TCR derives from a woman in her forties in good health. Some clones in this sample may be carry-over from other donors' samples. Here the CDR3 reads CASTYLRDNEKLFF. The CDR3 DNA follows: TGCGCCAGCACCTACCTCCGGGACAACGAAAAACTGTTTTTT.